This passage covers 6 T cell receptor beta chains from one sample sequenced in a study of OX40 agonist ivuxolimab in advanced cancers. Sequencing used immunoSEQ multiplex PCR; TCRdb keeps in-frame clones, though not all of them. The repertoire holds under 55,000 clones, about 86% seen once, with around 6.9% in the top ten. The material was CD4+ or CD8+ T cells sorted from blood, obtained in a trial of the OX40 agonist ivuxolimab. The source of these receptors is an adult with an advanced solid tumor such as melanoma, head and neck, liver or kidney cancer.

The chain joins TRBV5-4 to TRBJ2-3, with a weak D call TRBD2 (5 bases). Germline loops: CDR1 SGHNT, CDR2 YYREEE (reference sequence). The CDR3 contains 14 residues. The germline V and J ends were trimmed by 6 bases and 3 bases, with 14 bases remaining between them. In DNA, the CDR3 is TGTGCCAGCACCCGGCGAGGGTCAACAGATACGCAGTATTTT. This encodes CASTRRGSTDTQYF.

The chain is built from TRBV28 and TRBJ1-1; TRBD1 matches at 8 bases. V was pared by 3 bases and J by 10 bases, with 10 bases of the junction left unmatched. The V gene's germline CDR1 is MDHEN and CDR2 SYDVKM. There are 14 residues in the CDR3. CDR3: CASSFSAGQGGAFF. The CDR3 DNA follows: TGTGCCAGCAGTTTTTCAGCCGGACAGGGTGGAGCTTTCTTT. Complete variable domain (other parts from reference TRBV28 and TRBJ1-1): DVKVTQSSRYLVKRTGEKVFLECVQDMDHENMFWYRQDPGLGLRLIYFSYDVKMKEKGDIPEGYSVSREKKERFSLILESASTNQTSMYLCASSFSAGQGGAFFGQGTRLTVV.

This clone has only one observation. This chain joins TRBV30 and TRBJ1-6; 7 bases agree with TRBD1. CDR1 is GTSNPN and CDR2 is SVGIG in the germline V gene (reference sequence). Germline trimming cut 4 bases from V and 8 bases from J; bases unmatched to any gene: 14. The CDR3 is made up of 16 amino acids. The CDR3 nucleotides read TGTGCCTGGAAGCCTCTGGACGGGACAGCTTATTCACCCCTCCACTTT. This encodes CAWKPLDGTAYSPLHF.

This rearrangement joins TRBV6-6 to TRBJ1-1; TRBD1 matches 7 bases. This CDR3 is built from 14 residues. Trimming removed 2 bases from V and 5 bases from J; junction bases left unmatched: 5. Germline lookup yields CDR1 MNHNY and CDR2 SVGAGI (reference sequence). The CDR3 DNA follows: TGTGCCAGCAGTTACGAGGGGGCAAGAACTGAAGCTTTCTTT. Translated: CASSYEGARTEAFF.

The chain joins TRBV5-4 to TRBJ2-1; no firm D call. Germline V gene data show CDR1 as SGHNT and CDR2 as YYREEE (reference sequence). Deletions cut 4 bases from V and 7 bases from J, with 18 bases between. This CDR3 region has 15 residues. In DNA, the CDR3 is TGTGCCAGCAGCCTTCCCTGGCCCTTGGTTAATGAGCAGTTCTTC. Amino acids: CASSLPWPLVNEQFF.

The rearrangement links TRBV5-1 to TRBJ1-2; tentatively, D is TRBD1 (5 bases). The CDR3 contains 14 residues. The germline V and J ends were trimmed by 1 base and 2 bases, with 9 bases remaining between them. CDR1 SGHRS and CDR2 YFSETQ come from the germline V gene. The CDR3 DNA sequence: TGCGCCAGCAGCTTGATCCCAGGGAACTATGGCTACACCTTC. Its translation is CASSLIPGNYGYTF. The full variable domain, its missing parts supplied by reference TRBV5-1 and TRBJ1-2, is KAGVTQTPRYLIKTRGQQVTLSCSPISGHRSVSWYQQTPGQGLQFLFEYFSETQRNKGNFPGRFSGRQFSNSRSEMNVSTLELGDSALYLCASSLIPGNYGYTFGSGTRLTVV.